This T cell receptor beta chain was identified during a study of regulatory T cells in long-lasting Graves disease (dated by TCRdb to about 2021). Concerning the study at large: Newly diagnosed Graves' disease patients had taken antithyroid drugs for less than 3 months. The study took place in China and was registered as a clinical trial. A total of 35 or so samples were covered by TCR sequencing, comprising some 13 persistent and 20 or so newly diagnosed Graves' disease patients. Peripheral blood TCR sequencing and RNA sequencing compared persistent Graves' disease patients with newly diagnosed Graves' disease patients. What the work shows at the level of the full study, not this receptor alone: Compared with newly diagnosed patients, persistent Graves' disease patients had lower TCR Shannon entropy and fewer highly expanded clones, which suggests clonal expansion. More public clonotypes were shared among persistent patients (more than 2,500) than among newly diagnosed patients (roughly 960). Sequencing and analysis were limited to the TCR beta chain. Peripheral blood alone was examined, since thyroid tissue, which constituted the primary lesion, could not be accessed. TRBV28, TRBJ1-2 and TRBJ2-5 were preferentially used in persistent disease, while TRBV20-1 and TRBJ2-1 were favored in newly diagnosed disease. As a limitation, the authors acknowledged that the small sample size may reduce accuracy.

CDR1 and CDR2, per the germline V gene (reference sequence), are DFQATT and SNEGSKA. The CDR3 sequence holds 13 residues, the cysteine and phenylalanine included. The entry retains the CDR3 DNA only, 39 bases that are in frame from base 1. As concerns this clonotype: It has no known antigen specificity. A much more abundant neighbour one base away suggests this may be a read error.

The sample's time point label is to be understood as: newly diagnosed GD, antithyroid drugs for less than 3 months. For both TCR sequencing and RNA sequencing, RNA was extracted from PBMCs in TRIzol. The diagnosis of Graves' disease was made according to American Thyroid Association guidelines. Patients were recruited from an endocrinology department in Xi'an, China. From each patient, approximately 10 milliliters of peripheral blood was collected into an EDTA anticoagulant tube. Ficoll Paque Plus density gradient separation was used to isolate PBMCs, and no further T cell sorting was done. An Agilent 2100 Bioanalyzer and agarose gel were used to check RNA quality, and a NanoDrop 2000 was used to measure RNA concentration. The library was obtained by multiplex PCR. Sequencing instrument: Illumina HiSeq 4000. iRepertoire HTBI primers and Arm-PCR amplification of CDR3 regions were used to construct TCR beta libraries. Before sequencing, the PCR products underwent gel purification. The study's processing was this. Gene usage analysis of CDR3 amino acid clonotypes used the roughly 60 TRBV and around 13 TRBJ segments found across samples. Filtered high-quality paired reads were merged into contigs using COPE and FqMerger. BLAST was used to align contigs to the IMGT TRBV, TRBD and TRBJ reference genes, and CDR3 was defined following IMGT. Any clonotype with a frequency above 0.1% was counted as a highly expanded clone. Shannon entropy served as the measure of repertoire diversity, while the Gini coefficient captured V-J evenness. A clonotype was considered public if more than one individual shared it. TCRdb passed the public sequencing reads through fastp at Q25 and MiXCR, retaining productive beta sequences. Every CDR3 protein is listed once, alongside the most common genes and DNA of its rows. TCRdb, not the authors, supplied the V and J calls. Here the sample has around 420,000 distinct CDR3 sequences; 15% occur a single time. The ten largest clones represent over 7% of the sample.

These data were also filed under a second study, of T cells in Graves' hyperthyroidism and ophthalmopathy. In that second paper, the authors write: Stable Graves' hyperthyroidism was defined as the absence of progression to ophthalmopathy over 18 months of follow-up. Hyperthyroidism patients were newly diagnosed, had a disease duration of under 2 months, and were aged 18 to 65 years. Any patient with an uncontrolled infection, another autoimmune disease, pregnancy or lactation was excluded. Diagnoses were established on the basis of clinical symptoms, serum thyroxine and TRAb, thyroid ultrasound, and orbital computed tomography. The TCR CDR3 was subjected to a first round of RT-PCR using the HTBI primer set and the Qiagen OneStep RT-PCR kit. Most expanded thyroid clonotypes (frequency above 0.001) were also found in blood, which suggests that blood repertoires may mirror thyroid immune responses. Ophthalmopathy was separated from stable hyperthyroidism by a 13 V-J signature model, with approximately 89% sensitivity and roughly 81% specificity obtained in cross-validation and 80%/75% obtained in testing. In validation, the model predicted progression to ophthalmopathy a median of roughly 6.2 months before onset, with roughly 70% sensitivity and roughly 72% specificity. TCR V-J signatures able to tell the groups apart were searched for in a discovery cohort of some 100 patients, of whom approximately 40 had Graves' ophthalmopathy and 57 had stable Graves' hyperthyroidism. Prospective prediction of ophthalmopathy was tested in an independent validation cohort consisting of some 18 hyperthyroidism patients and over 15 patients who later progressed to ophthalmopathy. For training and testing, the approximately 92 patients in the discovery cohort were randomly divided in a 7:3 ratio. In several Graves' hyperthyroidism patients, the study also compared T-cell repertoires from thyroid tissue with T-cell repertoires from blood. Once sampling was done, hyperthyroidism patients were given methimazole at a starting dose of 30 mg daily, whereas ophthalmopathy patients were given high-dose intravenous methylprednisolone. A second multiplex PCR round built the libraries, followed by size selection and purification. Paired-end sequencing of the libraries was performed with 100 bp reads on an Illumina HiSeq2000. Raw data were processed with SOAPnuke, discarding reads with adapters, uncalled bases, mean Phred below 15, or no exact constant-primer or identifier match. High-quality paired reads were merged using COPE v1.2.5, and each unique nucleotide sequence was defined as a clonotype. Clonotypes were aligned to IMGT TRBV, TRBD and TRBJ reference segments using MiTCR v1.1. The analysis included only V-J combinations with a frequency above 0.0001, which together covered more than 98% of the repertoires. The TCS score was defined as the ratio of F50 (clonal expansion) to E x V (chaos), calculated using BLOSUM62-based TCRdist between CDR3 peptides within each V-J. Welch's t-statistics and random forest reduced just over 500 V-J features to roughly 13, which were used in a naive Bayes classifier (R e1071). No statistical method was used to set the sample size in advance, and investigators knew the group allocation. According to the paper, TCR Vbeta CDR3 sequencing was carried out on about 140 peripheral blood samples, which came from about 45 ophthalmopathy, roughly 75 hyperthyroidism and roughly 17 progressor patients.

The input for sequencing was peripheral blood mononuclear cells (PBMCs), taken at new diagnosis, from a patient treated with antithyroid drugs. This TCR derives from a woman aged 40 to 50 with Graves disease. Donor details come from another sample of the same person, matched by shared clones. Here the chain combines TRBV20-1 and TRBJ1-2; the D gene is perhaps TRBD1, on 6 matching bases. The CDR3 protein sequence reads: CSTRSPGDYGYTF. The DNA is as follows: TGCAGTACTAGATCACCAGGGGACTATGGCTACACCTTC.